This T cell receptor (beta chain) was identified in a study of OX40 agonist ivuxolimab in advanced cancers. Generated by immunoSEQ multiplex PCR, the TCRdb table keeps only in-frame clones and is missing some. This table holds 45,000 to 60,000 clones, about 87% found once. Germline trimming cut 6 bases from V and 7 bases from J; bases unmatched to any gene: 10. The germline V gene encodes CDR1 MNHEY and CDR2 SMNVEV (reference sequence). This CDR3 region has 16 residues. This specimen consisted of CD4+ or CD8+ T cells sorted from blood, obtained in a trial of the OX40 agonist ivuxolimab. The source of this sequence is an adult with an advanced solid tumor such as melanoma, head and neck, liver or kidney cancer. This chain uses TRBV27 with TRBJ2-3; the match to TRBD2 covers 13 bases. DNA for the CDR3: TGTGCCAGCAGAAATGAATGGACTAGCGGGGGATATACGCAGTATTTT. Its protein is CASRNEWTSGGYTQYF.